The rows below give T cell receptor beta chains drawn from one sample of a study of blood T cells in healthy people across ages. TCRdb reanalysed the 5' RACE reads using MiXCR and keeps one entry per CDR3 protein. The sample has under 2,000,000 distinct CDR3 sequences, just under 50% seen once. The sequenced material came from blood. Receptor source: a woman in her 40s in good health. Each CDR3 is given without its conserved first and last residue. Each record gives: clone size, CDR3 length, V gene, J gene, CDR3 protein. Size is stated for part of the rows, as once, few or many counts, or as a class when the clone is expanded.

NA	11	TRBV20-1	TRBJ1-2	SATDSLNYGYT
NA	13	TRBV29-1	TRBJ1-5	SVETESISNQPQH
NA	13	TRBV10-3	TRBJ2-1	AISLQGGRYNEQF
few	9	TRBV20-1	TRBJ1-2	SAAPMSGYT
few	14	TRBV6-2/TRBV6-3	TRBJ2-3	ASSYPSGGPRDTQY
NA	11	TRBV14	TRBJ2-7	ASSQRLASEQY
few	13	TRBV7-2	TRBJ2-5	ASSWSAGGMETQY
once	15	TRBV4-3	TRBJ2-2	ASSWCQARGNTGELF
NA	15	TRBV4-3	TRBJ2-1	ASSQDRGWGSYNEQF
NA	12	TRBV10-3	TRBJ1-6	AISETGQNSPLH
NA	11	TRBV10-1	TRBJ2-5	ASSSRGLGAQY
NA	13	TRBV29-1	TRBJ1-2	SVEERTGHNYGYT
NA	10	TRBV6-6	TRBJ1-2	ASSYRGAGYT
NA	11	TRBV29-1	TRBJ1-2	SVEEEGGHGYT
NA	13	TRBV2	TRBJ2-7	ASSGAGGIVDEQY